This T cell receptor beta chain was documented in a study of early T cells in non-severe SARS-CoV-2 infection. About the research overall: It was bulk RNA from unsorted whole blood that was sequenced, and the chains were unpaired.

Study conclusions and caveats: Clonotype matching in VDJdb favored anti-spike CD8 responses and did not capture private and CD4 specificities.

Turning to this clonotype: The antigen remains undetermined.

Individual cDNA molecules were tagged with unique molecular identifiers. TCRdb reprocessed the 5' RACE reads via MiXCR and lists one record per CDR3 protein. The sample consists of about 72,000 distinct CDR3 sequences, 9.5% to 13% of them appearing once. The TCR sequence derives from an adult who was a healthcare worker with PCR-confirmed SARS-CoV-2 infection or an uninfected control (not recorded which). The specimen was whole blood, collected at baseline.

Written as DNA, the CDR3 is TGTGCCAGTAGTATCTGGACAGGAACTAATGAAAAACTGTTTTTT. Translating gives CASSIWTGTNEKLFF. The chain recombines TRBV19 with TRBJ1-4, with 7 positions matching TRBD1. V trimming: 3 bases; J trimming: 1 base; junction bases outside the gene matches: 2. This CDR3 has 15 amino acids. CDR1 and CDR2 from the germline V gene are LNHDA and SQIVND (reference sequence). Combining the CDR3 with reference TRBV19 and TRBJ1-4 gives the whole variable domain DGGITQSPKYLFRKEGQNVTLSCEQNLNHDAMYWYRQDPGQGLRLIYYSQIVNDFQKGDIAEGYSVSREKKESFPLTVTSAQKNPTAFYLCASSIWTGTNEKLFFGSGTQLSVL.